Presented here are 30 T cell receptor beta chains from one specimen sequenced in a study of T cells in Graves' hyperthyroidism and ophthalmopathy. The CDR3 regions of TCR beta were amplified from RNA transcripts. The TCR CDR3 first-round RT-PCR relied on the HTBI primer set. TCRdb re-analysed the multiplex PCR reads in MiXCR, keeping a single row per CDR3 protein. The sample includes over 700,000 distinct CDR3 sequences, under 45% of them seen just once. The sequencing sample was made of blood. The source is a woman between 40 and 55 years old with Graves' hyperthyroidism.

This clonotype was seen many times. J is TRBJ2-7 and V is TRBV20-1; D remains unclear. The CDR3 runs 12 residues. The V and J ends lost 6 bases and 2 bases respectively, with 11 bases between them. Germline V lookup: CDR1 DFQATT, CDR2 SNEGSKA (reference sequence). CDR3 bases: TGCAGTGCCCAATATACTACCTACGAGCAGTACTTC. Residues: CSAQYTTYEQYF.

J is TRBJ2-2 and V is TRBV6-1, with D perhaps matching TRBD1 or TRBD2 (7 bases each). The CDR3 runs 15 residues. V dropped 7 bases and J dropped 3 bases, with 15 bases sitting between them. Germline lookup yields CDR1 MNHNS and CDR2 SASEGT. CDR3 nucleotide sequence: TGTGCCAGCACCCAGGGGGGGTCGGACACCGGGGAGCTGTTTTTT. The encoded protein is CASTQGGSDTGELFF.

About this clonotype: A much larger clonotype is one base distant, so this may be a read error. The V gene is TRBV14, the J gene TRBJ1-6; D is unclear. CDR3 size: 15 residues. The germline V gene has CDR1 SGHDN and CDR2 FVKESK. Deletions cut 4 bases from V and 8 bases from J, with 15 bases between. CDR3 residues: CASSLGLGMDSPLHF. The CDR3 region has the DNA TGTGCCAGCAGCCTAGGACTGGGAATGGATTCACCCCTCCACTTT.

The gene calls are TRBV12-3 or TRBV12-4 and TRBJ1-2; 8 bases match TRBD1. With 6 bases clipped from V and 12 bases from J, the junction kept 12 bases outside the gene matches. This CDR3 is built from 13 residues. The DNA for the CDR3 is TGTGCCAGCAGAATGGCAGGGGGCGATGGAAACACCTTC. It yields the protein CASRMAGGDGNTF.

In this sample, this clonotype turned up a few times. CDR3 protein: CASSIGTAGLGYTF. DNA of the CDR3: TGTGCCAGCAGTATTGGGACAGCCGGACTTGGCTACACCTTC. The V gene is TRBV28, the J gene TRBJ1-2; 7 nucleotides agree with TRBD1. CDR3 length: 14 amino acids. Trimming took 5 bases from V and 7 from J; bases not matched to a gene: 10. Germline CDR1 MDHEN, CDR2 SYDVKM.

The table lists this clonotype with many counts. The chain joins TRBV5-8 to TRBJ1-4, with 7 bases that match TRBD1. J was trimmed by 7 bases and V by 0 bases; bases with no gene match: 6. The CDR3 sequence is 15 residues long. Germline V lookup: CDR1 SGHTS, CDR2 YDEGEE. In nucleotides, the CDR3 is TGTGCCAGCAGCTTGGTGGGACAGCCCAGTGAAAAACTGTTTTTT. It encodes CASSLVGQPSEKLFF.

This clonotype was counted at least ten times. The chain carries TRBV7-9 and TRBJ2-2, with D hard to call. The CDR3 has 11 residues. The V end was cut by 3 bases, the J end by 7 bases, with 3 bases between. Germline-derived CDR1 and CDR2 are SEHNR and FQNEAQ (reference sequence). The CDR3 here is CASSFIGELFF. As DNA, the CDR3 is TGTGCCAGCAGCTTTATCGGGGAGCTGTTTTTT.

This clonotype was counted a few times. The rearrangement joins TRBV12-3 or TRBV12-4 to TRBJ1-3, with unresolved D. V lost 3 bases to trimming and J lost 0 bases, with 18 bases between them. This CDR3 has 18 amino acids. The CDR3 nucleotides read TGTGCCAGCAGTTTTCAGGCTAGGAAGATAAGCTCTGGAAACACCATATATTTT. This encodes CASSFQARKISSGNTIYF.

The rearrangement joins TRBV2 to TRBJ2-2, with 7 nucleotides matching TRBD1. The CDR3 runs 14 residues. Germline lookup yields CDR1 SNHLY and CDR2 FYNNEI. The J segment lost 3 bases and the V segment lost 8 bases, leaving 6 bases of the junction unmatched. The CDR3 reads CASFRDSHTGELFF. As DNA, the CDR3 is TGTGCCAGCTTCCGGGACAGTCACACCGGGGAGCTGTTTTTT.

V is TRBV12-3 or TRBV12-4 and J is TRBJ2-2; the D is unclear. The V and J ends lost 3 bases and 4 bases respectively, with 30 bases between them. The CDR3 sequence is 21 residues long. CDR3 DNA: TGTGCCAGCAGTTTTTGGGTTGGACCTTCCTCCTACGGACGATCCACCGGGGAGCTGTTTTTT. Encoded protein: CASSFWVGPSSYGRSTGELFF.

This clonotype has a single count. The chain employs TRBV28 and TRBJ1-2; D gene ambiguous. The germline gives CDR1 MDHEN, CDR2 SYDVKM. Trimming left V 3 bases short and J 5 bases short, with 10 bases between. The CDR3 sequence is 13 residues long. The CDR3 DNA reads TGTGCCAGCAGTTTCCCACAAATTTATGGCTACACCTTC. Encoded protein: CASSFPQIYGYTF.

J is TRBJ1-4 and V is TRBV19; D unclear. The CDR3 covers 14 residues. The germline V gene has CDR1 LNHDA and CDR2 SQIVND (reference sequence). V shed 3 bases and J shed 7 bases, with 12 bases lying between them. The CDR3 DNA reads TGTGCCAGTAGTATTTCAAACGTGGCTGAAAAACTGTTTTTT. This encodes CASSISNVAEKLFF.

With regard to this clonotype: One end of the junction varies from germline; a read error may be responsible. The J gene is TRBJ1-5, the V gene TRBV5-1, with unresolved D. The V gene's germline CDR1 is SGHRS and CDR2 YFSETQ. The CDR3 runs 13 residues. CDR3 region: CVSSFSSNQPQHF. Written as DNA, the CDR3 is TGCGTCAGCAGCTTTTCTAGTAATCAGCCCCAGCATTTT.

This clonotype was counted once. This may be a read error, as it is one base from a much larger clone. The CDR3 sequence is CASSLAGQDFYEQYF. The CDR3 DNA sequence: TGTGCCAGCAGCTTAGCGGGACAGGATTTCTACGAGCAGTACTTC. The rearrangement links TRBV7-9 to TRBJ2-7, with 8 positions matching TRBD1. Per germline, CDR1 SEHNR and CDR2 FQNEAQ (reference sequence). V gave up 0 bases and J gave up 3 bases; unmatched junction bases: 4. CDR3 length: 15 amino acids.

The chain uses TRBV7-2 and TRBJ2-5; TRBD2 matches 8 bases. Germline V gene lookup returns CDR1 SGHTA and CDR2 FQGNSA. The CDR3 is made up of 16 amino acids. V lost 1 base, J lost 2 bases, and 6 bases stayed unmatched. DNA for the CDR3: TGTGCCAGCAGCTTAGGGTCGGGGGGGGGTCAAGAGACCCAGTACTTC. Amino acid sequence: CASSLGSGGGQETQYF.

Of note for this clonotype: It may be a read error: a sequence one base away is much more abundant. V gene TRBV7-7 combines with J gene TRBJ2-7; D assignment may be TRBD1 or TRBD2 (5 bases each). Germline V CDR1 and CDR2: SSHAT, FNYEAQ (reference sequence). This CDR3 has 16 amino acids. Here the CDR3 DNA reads TGTGCTAGCGCTAGTTTGGGGCTAGACAACTTCTACAAGCAGTACTTC. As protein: CASASLGLDNFYKQYF.

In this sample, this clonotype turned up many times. CDR3 loop: CASSQGAGASYEQYF. The CDR3 DNA follows: TGTGCCAGCAGCCAGGGGGCGGGGGCCTCCTACGAGCAGTACTTC. J is TRBJ2-7 and V is TRBV7-9, with D perhaps matching TRBD1 (8 bases). V shed 5 bases and J shed 0 bases, with 14 bases lying between them. This CDR3 has 15 amino acids. From germline, CDR1 is SEHNR and CDR2 FQNEAQ (reference sequence).

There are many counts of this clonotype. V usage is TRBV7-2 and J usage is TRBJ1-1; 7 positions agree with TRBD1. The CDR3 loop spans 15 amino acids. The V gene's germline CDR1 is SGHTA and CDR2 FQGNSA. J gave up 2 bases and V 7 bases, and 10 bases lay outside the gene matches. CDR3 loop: CASKRDSLTNTEAFF. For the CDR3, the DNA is TGTGCCAGCAAACGGGACAGTTTAACAAACACTGAAGCTTTCTTT.

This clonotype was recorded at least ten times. The CDR3 here is CASSLVGHTTNEKLFF. The CDR3 DNA reads TGTGCCAGCAGCTTAGTCGGACATACAACTAATGAAAAACTGTTTTTT. The rearrangement joins TRBV7-2 to TRBJ1-4; the D gene is possibly TRBD1 (5 bases). The CDR3 covers 16 residues. Per germline, CDR1 SGHTA and CDR2 FQGNSA. The V and J ends lost 1 base and 0 bases respectively, with 9 bases between them.

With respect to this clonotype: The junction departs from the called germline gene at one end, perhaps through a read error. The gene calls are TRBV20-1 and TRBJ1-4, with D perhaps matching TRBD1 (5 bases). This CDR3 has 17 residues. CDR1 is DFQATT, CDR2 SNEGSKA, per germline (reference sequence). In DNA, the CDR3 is TGCAGTGCTAGGCGGGGGTCAGAGAATGCAACTAATGAAAAACCGTTTTTT. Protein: CSARRGSENATNEKPFF.

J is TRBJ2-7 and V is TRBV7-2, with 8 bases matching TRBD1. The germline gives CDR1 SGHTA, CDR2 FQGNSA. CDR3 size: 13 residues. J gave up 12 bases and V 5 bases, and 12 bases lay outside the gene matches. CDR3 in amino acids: CASSHRDRHKLYF. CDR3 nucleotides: TGTGCCAGCAGCCACCGGGACAGGCATAAGTTGTACTTC.

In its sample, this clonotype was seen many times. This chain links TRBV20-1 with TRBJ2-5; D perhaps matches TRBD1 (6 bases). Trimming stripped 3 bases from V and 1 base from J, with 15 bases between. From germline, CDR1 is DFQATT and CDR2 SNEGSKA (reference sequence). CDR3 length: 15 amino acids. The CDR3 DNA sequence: TGCAGTGCTAGGGACAGTAGCCTTCTCCAAGAGACCCAGTACTTC. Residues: CSARDSSLLQETQYF.

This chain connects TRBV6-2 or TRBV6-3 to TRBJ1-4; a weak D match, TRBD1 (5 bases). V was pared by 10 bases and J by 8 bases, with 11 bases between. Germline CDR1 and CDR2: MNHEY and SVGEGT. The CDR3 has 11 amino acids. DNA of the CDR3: TGTGCCAACCGGGACGGCGAAAAACTGTTTTTT. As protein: CANRDGEKLFF.

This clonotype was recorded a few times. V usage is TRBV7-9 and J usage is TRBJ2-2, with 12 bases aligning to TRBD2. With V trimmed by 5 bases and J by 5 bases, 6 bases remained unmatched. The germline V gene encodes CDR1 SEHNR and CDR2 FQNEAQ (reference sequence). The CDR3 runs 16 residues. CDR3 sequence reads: CASSILAGGGTGELFF. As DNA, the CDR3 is TGTGCCAGCAGCATACTAGCGGGAGGAGGGACCGGGGAGCTGTTTTTT. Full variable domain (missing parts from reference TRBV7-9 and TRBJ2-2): DTGVSQNPRHKITKRGQNVTFRCDPISEHNRLYWYRQTLGQGPEFLTYFQNEAQLEKSRLLSDRFSAERPKGSFSTLEIQRTEQGDSAMYLCASSILAGGGTGELFFGEGSRLTVL.

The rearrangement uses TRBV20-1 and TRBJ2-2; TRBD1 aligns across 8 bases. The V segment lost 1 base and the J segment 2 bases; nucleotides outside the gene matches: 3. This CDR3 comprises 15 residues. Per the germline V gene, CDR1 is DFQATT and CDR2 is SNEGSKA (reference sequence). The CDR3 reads CSARVTGGNTGELFF. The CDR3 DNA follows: TGCAGTGCTAGAGTCACAGGGGGAAACACCGGGGAGCTGTTTTTT.

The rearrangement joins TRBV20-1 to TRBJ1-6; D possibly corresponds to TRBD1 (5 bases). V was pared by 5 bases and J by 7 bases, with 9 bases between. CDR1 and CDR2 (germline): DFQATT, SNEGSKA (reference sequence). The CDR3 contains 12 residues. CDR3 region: CSAGTVNSPLHF. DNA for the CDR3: TGCAGTGCTGGGACGGTAAATTCACCCCTCCACTTT.

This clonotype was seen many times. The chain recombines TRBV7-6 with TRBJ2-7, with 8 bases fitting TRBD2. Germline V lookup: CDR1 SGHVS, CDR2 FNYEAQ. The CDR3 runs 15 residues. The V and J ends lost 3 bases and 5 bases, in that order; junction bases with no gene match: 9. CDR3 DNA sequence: TGTGCCAGCAGCTTGGGGGCGGGAGGAGGGAACGAGCAGTACTTC. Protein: CASSLGAGGGNEQYF.

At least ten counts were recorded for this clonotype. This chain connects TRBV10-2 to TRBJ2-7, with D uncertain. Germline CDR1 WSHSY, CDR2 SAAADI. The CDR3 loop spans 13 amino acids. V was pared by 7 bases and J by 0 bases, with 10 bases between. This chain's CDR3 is CASIPPSSYEQYF. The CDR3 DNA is TGCGCCAGCATCCCCCCAAGCTCCTACGAGCAGTACTTC.

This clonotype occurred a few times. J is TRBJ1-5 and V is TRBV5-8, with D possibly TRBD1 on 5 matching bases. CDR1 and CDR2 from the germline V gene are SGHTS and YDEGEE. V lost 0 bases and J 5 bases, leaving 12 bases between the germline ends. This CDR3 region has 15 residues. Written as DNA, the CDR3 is TGTGCCAGCAGCTTGGAATGGGGCGGGGATCAGCCCCAGCATTTT. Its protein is CASSLEWGGDQPQHF.

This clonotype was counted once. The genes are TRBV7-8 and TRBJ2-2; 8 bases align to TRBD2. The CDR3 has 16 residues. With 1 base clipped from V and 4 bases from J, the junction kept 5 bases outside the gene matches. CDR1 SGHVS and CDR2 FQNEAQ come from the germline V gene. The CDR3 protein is CASSLEAGACTGELFF. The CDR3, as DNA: TGTGCCAGCAGCTTAGAAGCGGGGGCCTGCACCGGGGAGCTGTTTTTT.